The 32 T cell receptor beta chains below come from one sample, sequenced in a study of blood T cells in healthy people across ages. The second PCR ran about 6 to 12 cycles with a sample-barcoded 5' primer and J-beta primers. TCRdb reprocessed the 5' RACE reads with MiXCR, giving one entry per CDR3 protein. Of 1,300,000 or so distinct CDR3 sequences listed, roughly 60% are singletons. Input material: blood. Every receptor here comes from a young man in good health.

CDR3 sequence: CASSLSRAGGTYNEQFF. The CDR3 nucleotides are TGTGCCAGCAGCTTAAGTCGTGCGGGGGGAACCTACAATGAGCAGTTCTTC. V usage is TRBV7-8 and J usage is TRBJ2-1; 8 bases are a match to TRBD2. CDR3 length: 17 residues. Germline V CDR1 and CDR2: SGHVS, FQNEAQ. The junction had 8 bases not matched to a gene; V was cut back by 2 bases and J by 2 bases.

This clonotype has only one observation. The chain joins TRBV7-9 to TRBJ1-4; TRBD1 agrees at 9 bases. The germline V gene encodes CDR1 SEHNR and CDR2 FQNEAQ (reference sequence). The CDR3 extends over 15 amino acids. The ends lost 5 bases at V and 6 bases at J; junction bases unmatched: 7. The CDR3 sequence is CASSERQGGDEKLFF. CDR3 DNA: TGTGCCAGCAGCGAGAGACAGGGGGGCGATGAAAAACTGTTTTTT.

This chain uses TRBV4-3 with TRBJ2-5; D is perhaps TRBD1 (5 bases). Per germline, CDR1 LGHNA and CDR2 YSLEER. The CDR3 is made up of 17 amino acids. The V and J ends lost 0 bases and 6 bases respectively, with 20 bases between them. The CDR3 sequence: CASSQDLLVQGSQTQYF. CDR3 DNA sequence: TGCGCCAGCAGCCAAGACCTCTTAGTGCAGGGCTCCCAGACCCAGTACTTC.

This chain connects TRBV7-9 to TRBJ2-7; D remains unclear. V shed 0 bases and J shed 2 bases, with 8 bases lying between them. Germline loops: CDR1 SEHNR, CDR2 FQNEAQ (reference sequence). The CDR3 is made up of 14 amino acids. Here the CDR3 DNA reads TGTGCCAGCAGCTTAGCGAACAGTCCCTACGAGCAGTACTTC. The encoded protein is CASSLANSPYEQYF.

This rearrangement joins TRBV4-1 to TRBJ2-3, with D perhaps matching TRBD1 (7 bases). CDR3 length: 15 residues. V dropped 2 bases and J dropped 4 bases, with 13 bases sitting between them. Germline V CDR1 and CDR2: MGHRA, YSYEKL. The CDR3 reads CASSQSTGRSDTQYF. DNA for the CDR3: TGCGCCAGCAGCCAATCGACAGGGAGGTCAGATACGCAGTATTTT.

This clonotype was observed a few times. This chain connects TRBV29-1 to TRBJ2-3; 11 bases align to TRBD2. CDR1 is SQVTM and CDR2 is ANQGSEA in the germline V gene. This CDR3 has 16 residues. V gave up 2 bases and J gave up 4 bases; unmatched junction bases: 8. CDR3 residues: CSVESELAGVADTQYF. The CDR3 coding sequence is TGCAGCGTTGAATCGGAACTAGCGGGAGTCGCAGATACGCAGTATTTT.

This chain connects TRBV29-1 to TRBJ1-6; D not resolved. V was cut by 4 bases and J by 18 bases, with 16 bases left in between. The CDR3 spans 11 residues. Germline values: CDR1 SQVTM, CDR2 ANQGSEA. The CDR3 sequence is CSVGEGESYHF. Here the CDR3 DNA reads TGCAGCGTTGGTGAGGGCGAATCTTACCACTTT.

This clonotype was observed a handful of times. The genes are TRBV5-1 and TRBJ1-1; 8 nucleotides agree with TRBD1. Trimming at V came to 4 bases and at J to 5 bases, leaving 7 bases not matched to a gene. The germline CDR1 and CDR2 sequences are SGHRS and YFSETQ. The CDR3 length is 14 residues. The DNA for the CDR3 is TGCGCCAGCAGCAGCGGACAGGGCGGTACTGAAGCTTTCTTT. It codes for CASSSGQGGTEAFF.

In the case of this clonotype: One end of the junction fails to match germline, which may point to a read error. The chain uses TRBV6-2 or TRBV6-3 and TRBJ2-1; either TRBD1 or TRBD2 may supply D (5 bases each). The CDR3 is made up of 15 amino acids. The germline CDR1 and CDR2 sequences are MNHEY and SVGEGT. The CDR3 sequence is CAGSYARDHFNEQFF. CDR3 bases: TGTGCCGGCAGTTACGCCCGGGACCACTTTAATGAGCAGTTCTTC.

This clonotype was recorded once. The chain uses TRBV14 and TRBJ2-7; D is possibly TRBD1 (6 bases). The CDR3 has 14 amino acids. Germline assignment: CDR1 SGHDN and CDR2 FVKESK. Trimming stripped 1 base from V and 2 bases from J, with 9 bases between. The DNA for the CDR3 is TGTGCCAGCAGCCAAGGGGGACACCCCTACGAGCAGTACTTC. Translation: CASSQGGHPYEQYF.

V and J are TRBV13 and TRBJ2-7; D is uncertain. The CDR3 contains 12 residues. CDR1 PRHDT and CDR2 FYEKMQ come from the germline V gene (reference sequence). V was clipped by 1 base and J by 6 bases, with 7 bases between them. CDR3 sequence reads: CASSLDNSEQYF. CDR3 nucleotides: TGTGCCAGCAGCTTAGACAACTCCGAGCAGTACTTC.

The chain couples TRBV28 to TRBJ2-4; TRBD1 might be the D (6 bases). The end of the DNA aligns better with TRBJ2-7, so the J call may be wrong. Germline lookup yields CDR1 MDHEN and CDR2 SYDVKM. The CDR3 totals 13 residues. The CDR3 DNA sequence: TGTGCCAGCAGTTTATGGACAGGAGACGAGCAGTACTTC. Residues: CASSLWTGDEQYF.

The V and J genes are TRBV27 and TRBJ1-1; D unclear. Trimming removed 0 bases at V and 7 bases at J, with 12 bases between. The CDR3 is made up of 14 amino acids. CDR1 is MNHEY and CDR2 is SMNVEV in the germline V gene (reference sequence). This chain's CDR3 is CASSLSSGSGEAFF. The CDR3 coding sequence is TGTGCCAGCAGTTTATCATCAGGAAGTGGTGAAGCTTTCTTT.

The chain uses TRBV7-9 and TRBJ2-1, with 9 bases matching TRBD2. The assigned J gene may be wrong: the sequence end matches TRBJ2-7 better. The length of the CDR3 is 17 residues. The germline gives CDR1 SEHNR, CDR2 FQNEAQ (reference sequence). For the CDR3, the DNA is TGTGCCAGCAGCTTTTCTTGGGAGACTAGCGGTTACAATGAGCAGTACTTC. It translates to CASSFSWETSGYNEQYF.

CDR3 protein: CASNLFLEVGGIQYF. CDR3 sequence (DNA): TGCGCCAGCAACCTCTTTCTCGAGGTGGGGGGGATTCAGTACTTC. This chain uses TRBV4-1 with TRBJ2-4; 7 positions agree with TRBD2. CDR3 length: 15 residues. Germline CDR1 MGHRA, CDR2 YSYEKL. Trimming at V came to 7 bases and at J to 10 bases, leaving 16 bases not matched to a gene.

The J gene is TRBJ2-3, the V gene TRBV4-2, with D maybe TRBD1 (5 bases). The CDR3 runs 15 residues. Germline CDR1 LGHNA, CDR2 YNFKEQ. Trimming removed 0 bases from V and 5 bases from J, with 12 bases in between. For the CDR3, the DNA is TGTGCCAGCAGCCAAGAGGTGGGGCTAGAAGATACGCAGTATTTT. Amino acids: CASSQEVGLEDTQYF.

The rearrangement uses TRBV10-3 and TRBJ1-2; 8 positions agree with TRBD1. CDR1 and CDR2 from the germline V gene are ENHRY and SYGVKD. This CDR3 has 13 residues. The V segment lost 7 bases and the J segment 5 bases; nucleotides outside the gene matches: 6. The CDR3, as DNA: TGTGCCATCACAGGGGGGACAGGTTATGGCTACACCTTC. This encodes CAITGGTGYGYTF.

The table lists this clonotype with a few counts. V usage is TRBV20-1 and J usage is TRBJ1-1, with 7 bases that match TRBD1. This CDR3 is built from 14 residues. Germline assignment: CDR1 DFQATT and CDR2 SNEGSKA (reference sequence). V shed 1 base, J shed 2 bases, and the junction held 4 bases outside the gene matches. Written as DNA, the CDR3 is TGCAGTGCTAGAGGGGACAGTACCAACACTGAAGCTTTCTTT. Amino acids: CSARGDSTNTEAFF.

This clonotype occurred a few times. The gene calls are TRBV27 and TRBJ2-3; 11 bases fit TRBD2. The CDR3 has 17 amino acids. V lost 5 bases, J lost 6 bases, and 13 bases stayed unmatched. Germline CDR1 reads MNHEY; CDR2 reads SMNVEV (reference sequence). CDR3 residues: CASSLMGSGGASDTQYF. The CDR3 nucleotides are TGTGCCAGCAGTCTGATGGGTAGCGGGGGGGCCAGTGATACGCAGTATTTT.

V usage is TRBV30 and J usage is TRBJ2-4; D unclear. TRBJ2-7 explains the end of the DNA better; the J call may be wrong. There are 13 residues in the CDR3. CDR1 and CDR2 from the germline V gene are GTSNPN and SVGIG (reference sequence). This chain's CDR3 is CAWSVASPDEQYF. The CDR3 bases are TGTGCCTGGAGTGTGGCTAGTCCCGACGAGCAGTACTTC.

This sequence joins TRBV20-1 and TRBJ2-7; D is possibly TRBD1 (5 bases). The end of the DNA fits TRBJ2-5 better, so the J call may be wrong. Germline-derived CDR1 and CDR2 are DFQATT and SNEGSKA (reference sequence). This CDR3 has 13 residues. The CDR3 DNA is TGCAGTGCTCAACAACAGGTGGGGGAGACCCAGTACTTC. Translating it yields CSAQQQVGETQYF.

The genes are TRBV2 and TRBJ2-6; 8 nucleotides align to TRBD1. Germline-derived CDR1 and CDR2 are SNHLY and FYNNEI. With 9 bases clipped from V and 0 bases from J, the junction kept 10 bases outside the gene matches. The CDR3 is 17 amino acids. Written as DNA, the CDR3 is TGTGCCAGGGGACAGGTGTCAGGCCCCTCTGGGGCCAACGTCCTGACTTTC. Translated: CARGQVSGPSGANVLTF. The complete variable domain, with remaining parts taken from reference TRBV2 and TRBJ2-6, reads EPEVTQTPSHQVTQMGQEVILRCVPISNHLYFYWYRQILGQKVEFLVSFYNNEISEKSEIFDDQFSVERPDGSNFTLKIRSTKLEDSAMYFCARGQVSGPSGANVLTFGAGSRLTVL.

CDR3 in amino acids: CSAGGLAGGLDTQYF. CDR3 bases: TGCAGTGCCGGGGGACTAGCGGGAGGGTTAGATACGCAGTATTTT. The chain employs TRBV20-1 and TRBJ2-3; 16 bases agree with TRBD2. The CDR3 length is 15 residues. The V gene end was trimmed by 6 bases and the J gene end by 5 bases; junction bases not matched to a gene: 5. CDR1 is DFQATT and CDR2 is SNEGSKA in the germline V gene (reference sequence).

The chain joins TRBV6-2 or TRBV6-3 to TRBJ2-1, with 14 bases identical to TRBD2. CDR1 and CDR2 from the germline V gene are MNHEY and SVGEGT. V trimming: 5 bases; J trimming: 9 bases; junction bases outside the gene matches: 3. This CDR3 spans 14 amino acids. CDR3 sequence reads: CASSRLAGGPEQFF. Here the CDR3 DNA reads TGTGCCAGCAGTCGACTAGCGGGAGGGCCTGAGCAGTTCTTC.

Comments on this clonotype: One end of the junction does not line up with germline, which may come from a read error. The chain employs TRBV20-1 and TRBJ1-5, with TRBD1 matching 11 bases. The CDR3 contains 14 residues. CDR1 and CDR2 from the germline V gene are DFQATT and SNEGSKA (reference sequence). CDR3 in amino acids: CGARRTGGHQPQHF. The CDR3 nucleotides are TGCGGTGCTAGACGGACAGGGGGCCATCAGCCCCAGCATTTT.

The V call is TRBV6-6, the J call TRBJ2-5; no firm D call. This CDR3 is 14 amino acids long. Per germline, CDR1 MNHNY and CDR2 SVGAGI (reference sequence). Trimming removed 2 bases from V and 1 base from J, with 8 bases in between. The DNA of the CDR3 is TGTGCCAGCAGTTACCAGATGGCCCAAGAGACCCAGTACTTC. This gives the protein CASSYQMAQETQYF.

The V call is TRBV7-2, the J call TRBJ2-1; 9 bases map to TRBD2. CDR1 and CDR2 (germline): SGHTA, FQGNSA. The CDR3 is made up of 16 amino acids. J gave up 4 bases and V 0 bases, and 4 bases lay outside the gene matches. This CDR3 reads CASSLASGGSYNEQFF. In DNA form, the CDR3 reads TGTGCCAGCAGCTTAGCGAGCGGGGGGTCTTACAATGAGCAGTTCTTC.

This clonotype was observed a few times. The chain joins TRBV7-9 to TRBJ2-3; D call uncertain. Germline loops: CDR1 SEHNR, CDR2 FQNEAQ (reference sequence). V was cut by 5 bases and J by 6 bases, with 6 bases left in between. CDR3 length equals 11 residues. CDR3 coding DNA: TGTGCCAGCAGCCCCCCCGATACGCAGTATTTT. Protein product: CASSPPDTQYF.

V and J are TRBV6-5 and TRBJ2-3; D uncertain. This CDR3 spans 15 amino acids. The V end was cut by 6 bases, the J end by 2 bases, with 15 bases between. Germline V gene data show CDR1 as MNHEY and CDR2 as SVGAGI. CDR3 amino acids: CASSLLGRITDTQYF. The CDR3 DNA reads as TGTGCCAGCAGCCTACTTGGTAGGATCACAGATACGCAGTATTTT.

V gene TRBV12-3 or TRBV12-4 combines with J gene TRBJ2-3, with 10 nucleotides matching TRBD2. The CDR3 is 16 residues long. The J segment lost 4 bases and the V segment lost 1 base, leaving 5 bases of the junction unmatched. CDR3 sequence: CASSLGLAGAPDTQYF. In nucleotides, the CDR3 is TGTGCCAGCAGTTTAGGGCTAGCGGGAGCCCCAGATACGCAGTATTTT.

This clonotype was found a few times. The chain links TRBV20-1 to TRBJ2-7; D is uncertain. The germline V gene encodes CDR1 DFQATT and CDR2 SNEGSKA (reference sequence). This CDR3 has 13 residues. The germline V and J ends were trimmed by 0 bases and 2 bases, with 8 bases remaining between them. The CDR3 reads CSAREVATYEQYF. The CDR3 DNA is TGCAGTGCTAGAGAGGTGGCCACCTACGAGCAGTACTTC.

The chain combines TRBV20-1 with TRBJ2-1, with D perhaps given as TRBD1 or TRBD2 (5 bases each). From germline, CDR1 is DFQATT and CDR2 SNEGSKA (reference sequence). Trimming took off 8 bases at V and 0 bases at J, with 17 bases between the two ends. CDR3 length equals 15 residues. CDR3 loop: CSTLRPRGSYNEQFF. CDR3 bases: TGCAGTACCCTACGCCCGAGGGGCTCCTACAATGAGCAGTTCTTC.